Below, 5 T cell receptor beta chains from the same sample are listed, as sequenced in a study of blood T cell repertoires in COVID-19. Some clones are missing from TCRdb's copy, which holds only in-frame ones; the method was immunoSEQ multiplex PCR. This sample has 300,000 or so clones, with about nine tenths found just once. Sample: PBMCs or T cells enriched from blood (not recorded which). Source of these receptors: a man between 60 and 70 years old who had recovered from COVID-19.

The rearrangement uses TRBV25-1 and TRBJ1-2; D gene ambiguous. The CDR3 is 14 residues long. With 7 bases removed from V and 3 bases from J, the gap between germline ends came to 15 bases. Germline V lookup: CDR1 MGHDK, CDR2 SYGVNS. CDR3 amino acids: CASTPSGVDYGYTF. The CDR3 DNA is TGTGCCAGCACGCCGTCCGGGGTGGACTATGGCTACACCTTC.

The chain is built from TRBV28 and TRBJ2-2, with 7 bases fitting TRBD1. The CDR3 runs 14 residues. V lost 7 bases and J lost 4; bases outside the gene matches: 6. Germline assignment: CDR1 MDHEN and CDR2 SYDVKM. The CDR3 reads CASINRGGTGELFF. The CDR3 DNA follows: TGTGCCAGCATTAACAGGGGTGGCACCGGGGAGCTGTTTTTT.

In DNA form, the CDR3 reads TGTGCCAGCAGACACAGGGGGCGCGGCTATCAGCCCCAGCATTTT. Its protein is CASRHRGRGYQPQHF. The rearrangement joins TRBV28 to TRBJ1-5; TRBD1 agrees at 9 bases. CDR1 MDHEN and CDR2 SYDVKM come from the germline V gene. The CDR3 is 15 amino acids. Trimming cost V 6 bases and J 5 bases; bases outside gene matches: 8.

The chain employs TRBV10-2 and TRBJ2-7; D is possibly TRBD1 (6 bases). The length of the CDR3 is 13 residues. CDR1 WSHSY and CDR2 SAAADI come from the germline V gene. With 7 bases removed from V and 0 bases from J, the gap between germline ends came to 10 bases. The CDR3 sequence: CASNGQNSYEQYF. CDR3 sequence (DNA): TGCGCCAGCAATGGACAGAACTCCTACGAGCAGTACTTC.

The chain couples TRBV7-2 to TRBJ1-2; D not certain. This CDR3 is 14 amino acids long. The germline gives CDR1 SGHTA, CDR2 FQGNSA. The ends were cut back, 4 bases at V and 2 bases at J, with 11 bases in the middle. CDR3 sequence: CASSSSTINYGYTF. The CDR3 DNA sequence: TGTGCCAGCAGCTCCTCGACAATAAACTATGGCTACACCTTC.